The 18 T cell receptor beta chains given below trace back to one sample, sequenced in a study of regulatory T cells in long-lasting Graves disease. Arm-PCR of CDR3 regions and iRepertoire HTBI primers were used to build TCR beta libraries. TCRdb reprocessed the multiplex PCR reads with MiXCR, giving one entry per CDR3 protein. The repertoire consists of a few hundred thousand distinct CDR3 sequences, with about 23% occurring once and the leading ten covering 25% to 30%. Noted time point: persistent/refractory GD, antithyroid drugs over 5 years with positive TRAb. PBMC RNA was the source of the TCR library. The sequences come from peripheral blood mononuclear cells (PBMCs), collected when the disease was refractory, from a patient treated with antithyroid drugs. The receptors were sampled from a woman in her thirties or forties with Graves disease.

As concerns this clonotype: An end of the junction differs from the germline gene, which may be a read error. The chain carries TRBV19 and TRBJ1-1; possible D gene TRBD1, 6 bases. The CDR3 totals 13 residues. Germline V lookup: CDR1 LNHDA, CDR2 SQIVND (reference sequence). CDR3 sequence reads: CLRSRGMNTEAFF. The CDR3 bases are TGCCTAAGGAGCAGGGGCATGAACACTGAAGCTTTCTTT.

The sample holds many counts of this clonotype. The V gene is TRBV5-1, the J gene TRBJ2-5, with unresolved D. The CDR3 covers 15 residues. The germline V gene has CDR1 SGHRS and CDR2 YFSETQ. V was trimmed by 0 bases and J by 5 bases, leaving 14 bases between them. CDR3 in DNA: TGCGCCAGCAGCTTGGTCGCTATTGTGGGGGAGACCCAGTACTTC. Its translation is CASSLVAIVGETQYF.

This chain connects TRBV19 to TRBJ1-1; TRBD1 agrees at 8 bases. The germline V gene encodes CDR1 LNHDA and CDR2 SQIVND (reference sequence). CDR3 length: 13 amino acids. J lost 4 bases, V lost 10 bases, and 8 bases had no gene match. The CDR3 sequence is CATSRQGPTEAFF. In DNA form, the CDR3 reads TGTGCCACCAGCCGACAGGGGCCCACTGAAGCTTTCTTT.

This clonotype was seen more than once but under ten times. This chain joins TRBV28 and TRBJ1-5; TRBD1 agrees at 9 bases. The CDR3 totals 17 residues. Germline loops: CDR1 MDHEN, CDR2 SYDVKM. V trimming: 8 bases; J trimming: 4 bases; junction bases outside the gene matches: 15. The CDR3 loop reads CASRPLRQGGRNQPQHF. The CDR3 DNA reads TGTGCCAGCCGACCTTTGAGACAGGGGGGAAGAAATCAGCCCCAGCATTTT.

The chain employs TRBV20-1 and TRBJ2-7, with 16 bases matching TRBD2. Germline V gene data show CDR1 as DFQATT and CDR2 as SNEGSKA (reference sequence). The CDR3 sequence is 16 residues long. V shed 6 bases and J 0 bases; nucleotides not matched to a gene: 5. This chain's CDR3 is CSAGTSGRAISYEQYF. CDR3 in DNA: TGCAGTGCGGGGACTAGCGGGAGGGCCATCTCCTACGAGCAGTACTTC.

Many counts were recorded for this clonotype. V gene TRBV28 combines with J gene TRBJ1-5; D is uncertain. Germline V gene lookup returns CDR1 MDHEN and CDR2 SYDVKM. The CDR3 consists of 11 residues. V lost 6 bases and J 5 bases, leaving 5 bases between the germline ends. This chain's CDR3 is CASRSDQPQHF. The DNA of the CDR3 is TGTGCCAGCAGGTCGGATCAGCCCCAGCATTTT.

In its sample, this clonotype was seen a few times. In DNA form, the CDR3 reads TGTGCCAGCAGCCCTATTTGGGGTAGTACAGATACGCAGTATTTT. Its protein product is CASSPIWGSTDTQYF. The chain uses TRBV7-3 and TRBJ2-3; unclear D gene. From germline, CDR1 is SGHTA and CDR2 FQGTGA. V was clipped by 5 bases and J by 3 bases, with 15 bases between them. This CDR3 has 15 residues.

In its sample, this clonotype was seen a few times. The chain has TRBV5-1 and TRBJ2-7, with TRBD1 matching over 7 bases. Germline values: CDR1 SGHRS, CDR2 YFSETQ. The J segment lost 5 bases and the V segment lost 4 bases, leaving 3 bases of the junction unmatched. The CDR3 is 12 amino acids. The CDR3 DNA follows: TGCGCCAGCAGCACTGACAGGGACGAGCAGTACTTC. It codes for CASSTDRDEQYF.

The CDR3 coding sequence is TGCAGTGCCTGGCGGGGTATTATGAACACTGAAGCTTTCTTT. As protein: CSAWRGIMNTEAFF. This chain joins TRBV20-1 and TRBJ1-1; D is unclear. CDR3 length equals 14 residues. CDR1 and CDR2 from the germline V gene are DFQATT and SNEGSKA (reference sequence). Trimming took off 6 bases at V and 0 bases at J, with 14 bases between the two ends.

The chain couples TRBV20-1 to TRBJ1-1; tentative D call: TRBD1 (6 bases). This CDR3 contains 13 residues. Germline CDR1 is DFQATT and CDR2 is SNEGSKA (reference sequence). V lost 3 bases and J lost 8, with 16 bases in between. The CDR3 sequence is CSASRGTIEEAFF. CDR3 nucleotide sequence: TGCAGTGCTAGTCGGGGGACAATAGAAGAAGCTTTCTTT.

This clonotype was counted at least ten times. The rearrangement links TRBV7-9 to TRBJ2-7, with 7 bases identical to TRBD1. The V segment lost 5 bases and the J segment 4 bases; nucleotides outside the gene matches: 14. Germline V gives CDR1 SEHNR, CDR2 FQNEAQ (reference sequence). This CDR3 spans 16 amino acids. The CDR3 nucleotides read TGTGCCAGCAGCCCCTCGACAGGGAAGGCCGAGTACGAGCAGTACTTC. It is translated as CASSPSTGKAEYEQYF.

This clonotype occurred a few times. This CDR3 reads CALWLAGYNEQFF. CDR3 in DNA: TGTGCCCTTTGGCTAGCGGGGTACAATGAGCAGTTCTTC. The chain employs TRBV30 and TRBJ2-1, with TRBD2 matching 9 bases. CDR1 is GTSNPN and CDR2 is SVGIG in the germline V gene (reference sequence). The J segment lost 4 bases and the V segment lost 8 bases, leaving 6 bases of the junction unmatched. The CDR3 runs 13 residues.

This clonotype was counted at least ten times. The chain combines TRBV28 with TRBJ1-6; weak D call: TRBD1 (6 bases). Trimming stripped 2 bases from V and 10 bases from J, with 12 bases between. CDR1 is MDHEN and CDR2 is SYDVKM in the germline V gene. The CDR3 has 14 amino acids. This CDR3 reads CASSLTGTRSPLHF. In DNA, the CDR3 is TGTGCCAGCAGTTTAACAGGGACGAGATCACCCCTCCACTTT.

This clonotype has a count of ten or more. The V call is TRBV2, the J call TRBJ2-2; a possible D gene is TRBD2 (7 bases). Germline CDR1 reads SNHLY; CDR2 reads FYNNEI. The CDR3 sequence is 15 residues long. V was cut by 6 bases and J by 3 bases, with 14 bases left in between. CDR3 nucleotide sequence: TGTGCCAGCAGAACAAGGGGGGGGGACACCGGGGAGCTGTTTTTT. This encodes CASRTRGGDTGELFF.

There are many counts of this clonotype. This rearrangement joins TRBV11-2 to TRBJ2-7; 7 nucleotides align to TRBD1. The CDR3 runs to 14 residues. The germline CDR1 and CDR2 sequences are SGHAT and FQNNGV. V lost 5 bases and J lost 0; bases outside the gene matches: 4. In nucleotides, the CDR3 is TGTGCCAGCAGCGTCTACAGGGGCTCCTACGAGCAGTACTTC. Translated, it gives CASSVYRGSYEQYF.

Note on this clonotype: Possible read error: a much larger clone is one base away. The rearrangement links TRBV12-3 or TRBV12-4 to TRBJ2-7; no clear D gene. This CDR3 has 14 amino acids. The CDR3 reads CAGSLGRSSYEQYF. The CDR3 DNA is TGTGCCGGCAGTCTCGGACGGTCCTCCTACGAGCAGTACTTC.

Turning to this clonotype: A much more abundant neighbour one base away suggests this may be a read error. The genes are TRBV20-1 and TRBJ1-2, with D possibly matching TRBD1 (5 bases). CDR1 and CDR2 (germline): DFQATT, SNEGSKA (reference sequence). CDR3 size: 13 residues. This CDR3 is CGARDPDSYGYTF. CDR3 DNA: TGCGGTGCTAGAGATCCCGACAGCTATGGCTACACCTTC.

Here the CDR3 reads CASSFILGEQYF. The CDR3 bases are TGTGCCAGCAGCTTCATACTGGGCGAGCAGTACTTC. The J gene is TRBJ2-7, the V gene TRBV5-6; D unresolved. The ends were cut back, 2 bases at V and 6 bases at J, with 9 bases in the middle. Germline-derived CDR1 and CDR2 are SGHDT and YYEEEE. This CDR3 has 12 amino acids.